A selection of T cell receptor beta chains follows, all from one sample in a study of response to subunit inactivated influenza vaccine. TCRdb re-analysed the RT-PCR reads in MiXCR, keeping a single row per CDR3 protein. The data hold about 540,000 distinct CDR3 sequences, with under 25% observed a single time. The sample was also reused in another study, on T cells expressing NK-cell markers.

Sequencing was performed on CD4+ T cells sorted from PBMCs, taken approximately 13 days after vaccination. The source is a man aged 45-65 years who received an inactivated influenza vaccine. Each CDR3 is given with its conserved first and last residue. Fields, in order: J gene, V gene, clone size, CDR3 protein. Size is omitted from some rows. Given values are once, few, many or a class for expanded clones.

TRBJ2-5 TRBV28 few CASSLSLWRGDKETQYF
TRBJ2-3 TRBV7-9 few CASSNGLAGVTDTQYF
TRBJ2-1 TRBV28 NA CASLSWGTSESNEQFF
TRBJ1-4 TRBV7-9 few CASSFIGNKEKLFF
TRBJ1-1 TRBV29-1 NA CSVGQGGNEAFF
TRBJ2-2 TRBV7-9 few CASSFFRGLRNTGELFF
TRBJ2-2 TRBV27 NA CASNERRGWNTGELFF
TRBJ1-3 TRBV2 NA CASTDAPQGSANTIYF
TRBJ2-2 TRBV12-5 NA CASGLTAGELFF
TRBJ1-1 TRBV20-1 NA CSTRRFGEAGEAFF
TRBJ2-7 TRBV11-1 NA CASSASWGEQYF
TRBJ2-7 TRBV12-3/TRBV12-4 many CASSLWGSYEQYF
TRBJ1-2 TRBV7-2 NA CASSLQTYGYTF
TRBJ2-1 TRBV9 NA CASSVVQGNEQFF
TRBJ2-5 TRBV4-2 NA CASSQVMQETQYF
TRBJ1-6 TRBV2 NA CASSLRDRYNSPLHF
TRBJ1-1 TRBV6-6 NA CASSYSGAEAFF
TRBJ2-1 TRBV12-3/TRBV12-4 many CASSPSGRAGEQFF
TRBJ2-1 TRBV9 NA CASSVGGTVFNEQFF
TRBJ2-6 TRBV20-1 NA CSARTWGASGANVLTF
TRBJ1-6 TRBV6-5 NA CASSYSRQVNSPLHF
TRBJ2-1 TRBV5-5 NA CASSAGLDLYNEQFF
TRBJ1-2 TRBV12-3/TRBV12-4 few CASSLRRDYGYTF
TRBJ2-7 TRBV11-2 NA CASSLYGGASYEQYF
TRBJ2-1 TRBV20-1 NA CSARRAGGRSNEQFF
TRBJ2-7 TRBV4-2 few CASSQTGTSYEQYF
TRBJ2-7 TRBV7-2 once CAMSLGKGVEQYF
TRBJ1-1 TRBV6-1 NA CASSETNTEAFF
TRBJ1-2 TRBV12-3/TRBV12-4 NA CASSFWGAYTF
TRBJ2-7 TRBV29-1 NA CSVRDLYEQYF
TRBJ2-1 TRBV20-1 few CSADGRKNSYNEQFF
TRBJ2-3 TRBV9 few CASSVDPRTRSTDTQYF
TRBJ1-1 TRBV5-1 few CASSDTSTRNTEAFF
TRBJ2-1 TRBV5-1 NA CASSPLGGTYNEQFF
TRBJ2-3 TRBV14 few CASSLPGTGLDTQYF
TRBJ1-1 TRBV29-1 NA CSVETEMNTEAFF
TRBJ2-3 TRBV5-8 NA CASSLAQRTDTQYF
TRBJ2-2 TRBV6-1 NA CASNDRGPNTGELFF
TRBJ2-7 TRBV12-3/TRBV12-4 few CASSRDRENEQYF
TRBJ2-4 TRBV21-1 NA CASSKTGAIIAKNIQYF
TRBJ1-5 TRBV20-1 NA CSASERGSFSNQPQHF
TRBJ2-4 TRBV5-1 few CASSLGGERAKNIQYF
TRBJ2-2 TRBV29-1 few CSVATGLAGAGTGELFF
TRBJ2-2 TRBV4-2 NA CASSQTVPGQGAVGTGELFF
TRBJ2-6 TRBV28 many CATATGSGANVLTF
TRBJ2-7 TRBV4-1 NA CASSLTGTGYYEQYF
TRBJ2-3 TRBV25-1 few CASSEEYTDTQYF
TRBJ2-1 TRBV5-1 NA CASSLARRDNEQFF
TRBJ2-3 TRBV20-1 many CSARDPRTGTTVDTQYF
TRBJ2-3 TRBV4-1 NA CASSQSGGGGPYTQYF
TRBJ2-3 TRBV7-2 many CASSLAASGLMTDTQYF
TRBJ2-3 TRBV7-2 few CASSPRGSSSTDTQYF
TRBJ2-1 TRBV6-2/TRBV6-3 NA CASSSPGLALEQFF
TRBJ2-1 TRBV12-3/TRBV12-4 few CASSPIAGVGNEQFF
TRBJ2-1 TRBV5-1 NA CASSLFGETYNEQFF
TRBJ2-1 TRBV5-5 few CASSLAKTSGGFRQFF
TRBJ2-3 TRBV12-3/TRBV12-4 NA CASSTNWGDTQYF
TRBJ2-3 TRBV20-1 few CSADGTSDTDTQYF
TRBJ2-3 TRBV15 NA CATSRFPSGLIGDTQYF
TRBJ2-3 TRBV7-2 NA CASSQGFGDTQYF